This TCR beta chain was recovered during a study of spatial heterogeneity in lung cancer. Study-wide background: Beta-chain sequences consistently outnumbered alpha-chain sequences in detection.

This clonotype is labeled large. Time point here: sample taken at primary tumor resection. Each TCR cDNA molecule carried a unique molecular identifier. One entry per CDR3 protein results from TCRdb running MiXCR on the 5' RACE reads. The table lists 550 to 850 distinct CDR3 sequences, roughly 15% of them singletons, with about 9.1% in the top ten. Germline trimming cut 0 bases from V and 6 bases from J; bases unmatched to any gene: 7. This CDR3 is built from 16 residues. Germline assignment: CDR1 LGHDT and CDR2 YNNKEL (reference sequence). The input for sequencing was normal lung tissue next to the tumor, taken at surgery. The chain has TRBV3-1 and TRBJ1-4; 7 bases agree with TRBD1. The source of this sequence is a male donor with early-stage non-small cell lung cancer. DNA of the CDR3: TGTGCCAGCAGCCAAGAGCGACAGGGTGGTGATGAAAAACTGTTTTTT. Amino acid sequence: CASSQERQGGDEKLFF.